This T cell receptor beta chain was retrieved from a study of blood T cell repertoires in COVID-19. Turning to the study itself: PBMCs, B-cell-depleted T cells, or T cells were the source of the cDNA or gDNA that made up the material.

Trimming removed 3 bases at V and 5 bases at J, with 14 bases between. The CDR3 is made up of 14 amino acids. Per the germline V gene, CDR1 is SGHRS and CDR2 is YFSETQ. Original methodology: Estimation of nucleated cell counts was performed using reference gene primer amplification. Sequencing used immunoSEQ multiplex PCR; TCRdb keeps in-frame clones, though not all of them. V, J and clone size reflect that table, while D and trimming were determined from the DNA. This sample has roughly 130,000 clones; 80% to 90% occur once, and the top ten carry roughly 3.5%. Residents of over 20 US areas, aged roughly 18 to 89 years, made up the participants. In assigning cohorts, the study relied on participant-reported clinical history.

The origin of this receptor is a woman in her fifties or sixties with acute COVID-19. The gene calls are TRBV5-1 and TRBJ2-5; the D gene is possibly TRBD2 (6 bases). The sample consisted of PBMCs or T cells enriched from blood (not recorded which). For the CDR3, the DNA is TGCGCCAGCAGCTCCCCGGGGAGCGGGGAGACCCAGTACTTC. Its translation is CASSSPGSGETQYF.